The next 23 T cell receptor beta chains were all read from a single sample in a study of read filtering for tumor transcriptome and immune sequencing. From 400 to 450 ng of RNA, a library with molecular barcoded alpha/delta and beta/gamma adaptors was made. One entry per CDR3 protein, called by TCRdb with MiXCR from the reads. The repertoire holds about 54,000 distinct CDR3 sequences, with approximately 13% as singletons. Material for sequencing was a population of CD138-negative cells sorted from bone marrow. Receptor source: a donor at least 40 years old with multiple myeloma.

This clonotype came up many times. CDR3 sequence: CASSEGRATDTQYF. The CDR3 DNA sequence: TGTGCCAGCAGTGAAGGACGGGCCACAGATACGCAGTATTTT. The chain links TRBV6-2 or TRBV6-3 to TRBJ2-3; the D is unclear. The CDR3 is 14 amino acids. Trimming removed 5 bases from V and 2 bases from J, with 11 bases in between. Germline V lookup: CDR1 MNHEY, CDR2 SVGEGT.

This clonotype was seen at least ten times. This rearrangement joins TRBV20-1 to TRBJ2-3; D unresolved. CDR1 and CDR2 (germline): DFQATT, SNEGSKA (reference sequence). The ends were cut back, 6 bases at V and 5 bases at J, with 15 bases in the middle. The CDR3 is made up of 13 amino acids. The CDR3 DNA sequence: TGCAGTGCCGTAAAGGAGTTTGTAGATACGCAGTATTTT. Protein product: CSAVKEFVDTQYF.

This clonotype came up many times. This chain connects TRBV10-3 to TRBJ2-7; 10 nucleotides match TRBD1. CDR3 length: 14 amino acids. J gave up 4 bases and V 7 bases, and 7 bases lay outside the gene matches. CDR1 is ENHRY and CDR2 is SYGVKD in the germline V gene. In DNA form, the CDR3 reads TGTGCCATCAACCGTGCGGGACAGGGGTACGAGCAGTACTTC. The encoded protein is CAINRAGQGYEQYF.

This clonotype was seen at least ten times. The rearrangement joins TRBV10-3 to TRBJ1-1; a weak D match, TRBD1 (6 bases). V was cut by 4 bases and J by 8 bases, with 14 bases left in between. This CDR3 region has 13 residues. Per germline, CDR1 ENHRY and CDR2 SYGVKD. CDR3 sequence (DNA): TGTGCCATCAGTGCCCAAACAGGGACCGAAGCTTTCTTT. Encoded protein: CAISAQTGTEAFF.

This clonotype was picked up many times. The chain recombines TRBV20-1 with TRBJ2-7, with D possibly matching TRBD1 (5 bases). Germline V gene lookup returns CDR1 DFQATT and CDR2 SNEGSKA (reference sequence). The CDR3 contains 13 residues. V shed 0 bases and J shed 0 bases, with 6 bases lying between them. The CDR3 here is CSARDRVSYEQYF. The DNA of the CDR3 is TGCAGTGCTAGAGACAGGGTCTCCTACGAGCAGTACTTC.

In its sample, this clonotype was seen many times. V and J are TRBV3-1 and TRBJ2-7, with TRBD2 matching 8 bases. CDR3 length equals 14 residues. CDR1 and CDR2 (germline): LGHDT, YNNKEL (reference sequence). V was pared by 4 bases and J by 3 bases, with 5 bases of the junction left unmatched. The CDR3 here is CASSPVRGGYEQYF. CDR3 nucleotides: TGTGCCAGCAGCCCCGTCCGGGGGGGCTACGAGCAGTACTTC.

The rearrangement uses TRBV21-1 and TRBJ2-7; TRBD1 was called by the table and not checked on the DNA. TRBV21-1 is given as a pseudogene. The CDR3 loop spans 14 amino acids. The CDR3, as DNA: TGTGCCAGCACCCTAAAGGGGGGTGCCCACGAGCAGTACTTC. Amino acid sequence: CASTLKGGAHEQYF.

In its sample, this clonotype was seen many times. The chain employs TRBV12-3 or TRBV12-4 and TRBJ2-1, with TRBD1 matching over 8 bases. The CDR3 totals 15 residues. J gave up 2 bases and V 5 bases, and 5 bases lay outside the gene matches. For the CDR3, the DNA is TGTGCCAGCAGTGAGGACAGGGTGCCCTACAATGAGCAGTTCTTC. Translation gives CASSEDRVPYNEQFF.

The sample holds many counts of this clonotype. The chain combines TRBV12-5 with TRBJ2-1, with 9 positions matching TRBD1. CDR3 size: 17 residues. Looked up from germline, CDR1 is LGHNT and CDR2 is FRNRAP. After removal of 5 bases from V and 5 bases from J, the junction contained 13 bases not matched to a gene. CDR3 DNA: TGTGCTAGTGGTCCTGGACAGGGGAGGTTTGGTAACAATGAGCAGTTCTTC. This translates into CASGPGQGRFGNNEQFF. Looking up the rest from reference TRBV12-5 and TRBJ2-1 gives the full variable domain: DARVTQTPRHKVTEMGQEVTMRCQPILGHNTVFWYRQTMMQGLELLAYFRNRAPLDDSGMPKDRFSAEMPDATLATLKIQPSEPRDSAVYFCASGPGQGRFGNNEQFFGPGTRLTVL.

There are many counts of this clonotype. The genes are TRBV6-2 or TRBV6-3 and TRBJ1-1; no clear D. The CDR3 sequence is 11 residues long. The germline V gene has CDR1 MNHEY and CDR2 SVGEGT. V was cut by 7 bases and J by 10 bases, with 13 bases left in between. The CDR3 DNA is TGTGCCAGCACCCAAGGAGGTGGAGCTTTCTTT. Protein: CASTQGGGAFF.

With respect to this clonotype: This could be a read error, since a much larger clone is one nucleotide away. This sequence joins TRBV14 and TRBJ1-4; 8 nucleotides match TRBD1. The end of the DNA fits TRBJ2-3 better, so the J call may be wrong. The germline V gene encodes CDR1 SGHDN and CDR2 FVKESK. The CDR3 is 16 residues long. As DNA, the CDR3 is TGTGCCGGCAGCCAGCTGACAGGGGCCAGCACAGATACGCAGTATTTT. Residues: CAGSQLTGASTDTQYF.

This clonotype was counted many times. The chain is built from TRBV24-1 and TRBJ2-3, with 8 bases identical to TRBD1. Germline assignment: CDR1 KGHDR and CDR2 SFDVKD. Trimming took 6 bases from V and 7 from J; bases not matched to a gene: 8. The CDR3 length is 14 residues. CDR3 nucleotide sequence: TGTGCCACCAGTAGCTCAGGGGGCAAGAATACGCAGTATTTT. This codes for CATSSSGGKNTQYF.

The J gene is TRBJ2-5, the V gene TRBV14; D gene uncertain. V gave up 1 base and J gave up 4 bases, with 1 base separating them. The germline V gene has CDR1 SGHDN and CDR2 FVKESK. This CDR3 is 11 amino acids long. The CDR3, as DNA: TGTGCCAGCAGCCAAGTAGAGACCCAGTACTTC. It codes for CASSQVETQYF.

The chain links TRBV30 to TRBJ1-5; 7 nucleotides agree with TRBD1. Unmatched junction bases numbered 7, after V lost 0 bases and J lost 5 bases. The CDR3 has 15 residues. Germline lookup yields CDR1 GTSNPN and CDR2 SVGIG (reference sequence). CDR3 bases: TGTGCCTGGAGTGTAAAGGGGGCAGGGGATCAGCCCCAGCATTTT. Its protein product is CAWSVKGAGDQPQHF.

This clonotype was observed at least ten times. CDR3 DNA: TGTGCCAGCAGTTATGGGGCCCTGGGGACTGAAGCTTTCTTT. It codes for CASSYGALGTEAFF. The chain links TRBV6-5 to TRBJ1-1; possibly TRBD1 for D (5 bases). The V gene lost 3 bases and the J gene lost 5 bases, with 13 bases spanning the gap. Germline V gene sequence: CDR1 MNHEY, CDR2 SVGAGI. The CDR3 loop spans 14 amino acids.

The chain couples TRBV5-1 to TRBJ2-1; 11 bases fit TRBD2. Germline loops: CDR1 SGHRS, CDR2 YFSETQ. The length of the CDR3 is 15 residues. The V and J ends lost 3 bases and 6 bases, in that order; junction bases with no gene match: 5. The CDR3 DNA is TGCGCCAGCAGCTCCGGGACTAGCGGAGTCAATGAGCAGTTCTTC. Translation gives CASSSGTSGVNEQFF.

DNA for the CDR3: TGTGCCAGCAGCCCCCCCTCGGAGGGGACCCAAGAGACCCAGTACTTC. This encodes CASSPPSEGTQETQYF. V is TRBV7-9 and J is TRBJ2-5; maybe TRBD2 (6 bases). The CDR3 has 16 amino acids. Per germline, CDR1 SEHNR and CDR2 FQNEAQ (reference sequence). V was clipped by 5 bases and J by 1 base, with 17 bases between them.

On this clonotype itself: This may come from a read error, since a much larger clone is one base off. CDR3 protein: CASSYDGEETQYF. In DNA, the CDR3 is TGTGCCAGCAGCTATGACGGGGAAGAGACCCAGTACTTC. V is TRBV11-1 and J is TRBJ2-5; a possible D gene is TRBD2 (5 bases). Trimming removed 4 bases from V and 3 bases from J, with 9 bases in between. This CDR3 has 13 residues. From germline, CDR1 is SGHAT and CDR2 FQDESV (reference sequence).

This clonotype was picked up a small number of times. The CDR3 ends on some other residue instead of the conserved phenylalanine or tryptophan, so this is likely a read error. The V gene is TRBV5-1, the J gene TRBJ1-6; 7 bases agree with TRBD1. The CDR3 has 14 amino acids. The V segment lost 10 bases and the J segment 7 bases; nucleotides outside the gene matches: 11. In germline, CDR1 is SGHRS, CDR2 YFSETQ. Here the CDR3 reads CAGRGTETNSPLHS. The CDR3 coding sequence is TGCGCCGGCCGGGGGACAGAAACGAATTCACCCCTCCACTCT.

This clonotype was detected ten times or more. The chain is built from TRBV4-1 and TRBJ2-3; D tentatively reads TRBD1 or TRBD2 (5 bases each). Germline V gene sequence: CDR1 MGHRA, CDR2 YSYEKL. V was shortened by 3 bases and J by 8 bases, with 9 bases between the two germline ends. The CDR3 is 12 residues long. The CDR3 nucleotides are TGCGCCAGCAGCCACATCGGGACTACGCAGTATTTT. Translation: CASSHIGTTQYF.

This clonotype was observed at least ten times. This sequence joins TRBV7-3 and TRBJ1-6; perhaps TRBD1 as D (5 bases). The CDR3 runs to 13 residues. V was clipped by 6 bases and J by 5 bases, with 8 bases between them. Germline V gives CDR1 SGHTA, CDR2 FQGTGA. This CDR3 is CASSSGNNSPLHF. The CDR3 nucleotides are TGTGCCAGCAGTTCAGGGAATAATTCACCCCTCCACTTT.

In this sample, this clonotype turned up many times. The chain has TRBV30 and TRBJ2-4; no reliable D call. V was trimmed by 0 bases and J by 0 bases, leaving 9 bases between them. Germline CDR1 and CDR2: GTSNPN and SVGIG (reference sequence). CDR3 length: 15 amino acids. CDR3 residues: CAWSVSRVAKNIQYF. CDR3 DNA: TGTGCCTGGAGTGTATCCCGCGTAGCCAAAAACATTCAGTACTTC.

This chain joins TRBV3-1 and TRBJ2-5; D remains ambiguous. Trimming took 4 bases from V and 2 from J, leaving 14 bases between them. The CDR3 contains 15 residues. The germline gives CDR1 LGHDT, CDR2 YNNKEL (reference sequence). The CDR3 nucleotides read TGTGCCAGCAGCCGAGAAGCTAGGCTACAAGAGACCCAGTACTTC. This sequence encodes CASSREARLQETQYF.